The present entry profiles one T cell receptor (beta chain) with its context. It lacks a known antigen. No qualities accompany the bases; no much larger clone lies one base away. Libraries came from the immunoSEQ multiplex PCR assay. Sourced from immuneACCESS, this table was stored by TCRdb with only in-frame sequences that have V and J called. A share of the clones is absent; for the studies checked, an unresolved V gene accounts for under half, and the remainder has no known explanation. This sample gives fewer than 85,000 clones in total; roughly nine tenths of them show up just once. The ten largest account for 1.5% to 2% of the sample. This sample was included in a study of T cell changes during pregnancy in multiple sclerosis (dated 2019 in TCRdb). Turning to the overall study: The study examined how the T cell repertoire changed over the course of pregnancy in women with multiple sclerosis.

The V and J ends are trimmed by 5 bases and 5 bases, leaving 15 bases between them. The CDR3 numbers 14 residues from cysteine through phenylalanine. Kept here is only the CDR3 DNA, which spans 42 bases and is read in frame from base 1. From the germline V gene (reference sequence), CDR1 is SEHNR and CDR2 is FQNEAQ. Here the chain combines TRBV7-9 and TRBJ1-1, with the D gene not clear enough to name. Sequencing was performed on peripheral blood, taken in the first trimester of pregnancy. This TCR was recovered from a female donor in good health, enrolled as a control in a pregnancy study. CDR3 reads: CASSPVMGDTEAFF. DNA sequence: TGTGCCAGCAGCCCCGTGATGGGAGATACTGAAGCTTTCTTT.